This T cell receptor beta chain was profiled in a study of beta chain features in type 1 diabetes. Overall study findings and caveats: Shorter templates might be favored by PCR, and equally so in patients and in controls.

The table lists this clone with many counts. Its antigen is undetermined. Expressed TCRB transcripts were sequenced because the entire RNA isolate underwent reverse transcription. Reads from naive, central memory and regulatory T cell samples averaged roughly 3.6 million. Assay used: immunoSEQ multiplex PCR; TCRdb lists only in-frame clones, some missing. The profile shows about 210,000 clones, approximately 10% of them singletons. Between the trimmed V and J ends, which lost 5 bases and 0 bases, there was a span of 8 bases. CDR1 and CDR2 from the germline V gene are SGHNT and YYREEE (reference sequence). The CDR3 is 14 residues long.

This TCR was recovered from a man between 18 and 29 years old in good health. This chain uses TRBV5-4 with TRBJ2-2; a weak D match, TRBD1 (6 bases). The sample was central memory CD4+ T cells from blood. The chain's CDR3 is CASRGQSNTGELFF. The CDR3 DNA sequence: TGTGCCAGCAGGGGACAATCGAACACCGGGGAGCTGTTTTTT.